Following are 22 T cell receptor beta chains from one sample sequenced in a study of early T cells in non-severe SARS-CoV-2 infection. Each CDR3 protein is one row after TCRdb ran MiXCR on the 5' RACE reads. Of 45,000 to 60,000 distinct CDR3 sequences in the sample, around 9% were seen once. The sequencing sample was made of whole blood. These receptors were obtained from an adult who was a healthcare worker with PCR-confirmed SARS-CoV-2 infection or an uninfected control (not recorded which).

In this sample, this clonotype turned up many times. The chain joins TRBV12-3 or TRBV12-4 to TRBJ1-6; TRBD1 matches 8 bases. The length of the CDR3 is 14 residues. J lost 7 bases, V lost 6 bases, and 5 bases had no gene match. The CDR3 DNA reads as TGTGCCAGCAGACCGGGACAGGAGAATTCACCCCTCCACTTT. As protein: CASRPGQENSPLHF.

V and J are TRBV5-4 and TRBJ2-1; D not certain. The CDR3 is 11 amino acids. CDR1 SGHNT and CDR2 YYREEE come from the germline V gene (reference sequence). The V end lost 4 bases, the J end lost 7 bases, and 6 bases lay between the germline ends. CDR3 DNA sequence: TGTGCCAGCAGCCTGCAGAATGAGCAGTTCTTC. Translation gives CASSLQNEQFF.

This clonotype was seen many times. The chain employs TRBV19 and TRBJ1-3; D is ambiguous. This CDR3 region has 14 residues. The germline V and J ends were trimmed by 4 bases and 0 bases, with 7 bases remaining between them. CDR1 and CDR2 (germline): LNHDA, SQIVND (reference sequence). CDR3 residues: CASSTQSSGNTIYF. Written as DNA, the CDR3 is TGTGCCAGTAGTACACAGAGCTCTGGAAACACCATATATTTT.

The chain couples TRBV12-3 or TRBV12-4 to TRBJ2-5; 9 bases fit TRBD1. Trimming took 3 bases from V and 2 from J; bases not matched to a gene: 1. The CDR3 consists of 14 residues. The CDR3 nucleotides are TGTGCCAGCAGTTTGGACAGGGGTCAAGAGACCCAGTACTTC. Protein sequence: CASSLDRGQETQYF.

The V call is TRBV27, the J call TRBJ1-6, with no clear D. V was shortened by 5 bases and J by 7 bases, with 9 bases between the two germline ends. CDR1 MNHEY and CDR2 SMNVEV come from the germline V gene (reference sequence). The CDR3 is made up of 13 amino acids. The CDR3 coding sequence is TGTGCCAGCAGTAATCAGGCAAATTCACCCCTCCACTTT. It encodes CASSNQANSPLHF.

This clonotype was seen at least ten times. The chain employs TRBV11-1 and TRBJ2-1, with D possibly matching TRBD2 (6 bases). With 4 bases removed from V and 7 bases from J, the gap between germline ends came to 14 bases. This CDR3 has 14 residues. CDR1 is SGHAT, CDR2 FQDESV, per germline (reference sequence). CDR3 sequence (DNA): TGTGCCAGCAGCTCGGGGAGGTTTTGGAATGAGCAGTTCTTC. Protein sequence: CASSSGRFWNEQFF.

This clonotype has more than one count but fewer than ten. The CDR3 reads CSVEDLRGGNIQYF. In nucleotides, the CDR3 is TGCAGCGTTGAAGATTTAAGGGGCGGTAACATTCAGTACTTC. The chain links TRBV29-1 to TRBJ2-4, with a possible D match to TRBD1 (5 bases). The CDR3 spans 14 residues. Per the germline V gene, CDR1 is SQVTM and CDR2 is ANQGSEA. Trimming removed 0 bases from V and 7 bases from J, with 13 bases in between.

This clonotype was counted only a few times. The chain joins TRBV20-1 to TRBJ1-1, with TRBD1 as a possible D gene (5 bases). This CDR3 is 13 amino acids long. The ends were cut back, 6 bases at V and 0 bases at J, with 11 bases in the middle. Germline V gene sequence: CDR1 DFQATT, CDR2 SNEGSKA (reference sequence). The CDR3 DNA reads as TGCAGTGCAGTCCTACAGGTGAACACTGAAGCTTTCTTT. As protein: CSAVLQVNTEAFF.

Points on this clonotype: A much larger clone lies a single base off, so this may be a read error. The CDR3 DNA is TGTGCCAGCAGCCTCGAGCGGGAGGACACAGATACGCAGTATTTT. This gives the protein CASSLEREDTDTQYF. The genes are TRBV7-8 and TRBJ2-3; the match to TRBD2 covers 9 bases. Germline V gene sequence: CDR1 SGHVS, CDR2 FQNEAQ. V dropped 5 bases and J dropped 2; count of bases not matched to a gene: 5. The CDR3 covers 15 residues.

This sequence joins TRBV9 and TRBJ2-3; 9 bases match TRBD2. The CDR3 sequence is 16 residues long. V dropped 6 bases and J dropped 1; count of bases not matched to a gene: 9. Germline loops: CDR1 SGDLS, CDR2 YYNGEE. CDR3 bases: TGTGCCAGCAAGGGCGGGGGGGAAAAAGGCACAGATACGCAGTATTTT. It translates to CASKGGGEKGTDTQYF.

This clonotype occurred a few times. V and J are TRBV14 and TRBJ2-3; 7 nucleotides agree with TRBD2. CDR1 and CDR2 (germline): SGHDN, FVKESK. V dropped 0 bases and J dropped 0; count of bases not matched to a gene: 3. The CDR3 covers 16 residues. This CDR3 reads CASSQDAGLSTDTQYF. The CDR3 coding sequence is TGTGCCAGCAGCCAAGATGCGGGACTAAGCACAGATACGCAGTATTTT.

V is TRBV10-3 and J is TRBJ1-2; 11 nucleotides match TRBD1. The CDR3 covers 14 residues. Germline lookup yields CDR1 ENHRY and CDR2 SYGVKD. V shed 4 bases and J 6 bases; nucleotides not matched to a gene: 4. Here the CDR3 reads CAISGDRGSNGYTF. The CDR3 DNA follows: TGTGCCATCAGTGGGGACAGGGGGTCTAATGGCTACACCTTC.

This clonotype was counted between two and nine times. This CDR3 is CAIGPRQVADTQYF. The CDR3 DNA is TGTGCCATCGGACCCCGACAGGTGGCAGATACGCAGTATTTT. The chain uses TRBV10-3 and TRBJ2-3, with a possible D match to TRBD1 (6 bases). Between the trimmed V and J ends, which lost 8 bases and 4 bases, there was a span of 16 bases. Germline-derived CDR1 and CDR2 are ENHRY and SYGVKD. This CDR3 is built from 14 residues.

This chain connects TRBV7-9 to TRBJ2-7; D is uncertain. This CDR3 is 14 amino acids long. Deletions cut 1 base from V and 2 bases from J, with 9 bases between. Germline loops: CDR1 SEHNR, CDR2 FQNEAQ (reference sequence). The CDR3 bases are TGTGCCAGCAGCTTAGGGACCGTTCCCTACGAGCAGTACTTC. This sequence encodes CASSLGTVPYEQYF.

There are many counts of this clonotype. Since the CDR3 does not end with the conserved phenylalanine or tryptophan, this likely comes from a read error. The DNA is left out, because the CDR3 cannot be placed on it with certainty; the CDR3 is given as TCRdb lists it. J is TRBJ1-2 and V is TRBV6-8. The CDR3 extends over 10 residues, inclusive of both ends. Germline CDR1 is MNHGY and CDR2 is SAAAGT. This chain's CDR3 is CASSYGNPPN.

The chain joins TRBV29-1 to TRBJ1-1; D gene uncertain. The V end lost 4 bases, the J end lost 0 bases, and 6 bases lay between the germline ends. The CDR3 sequence is 12 residues long. Germline lookup yields CDR1 SQVTM and CDR2 ANQGSEA. CDR3 residues: CSVGGLNTEAFF. CDR3 bases: TGCAGCGTTGGAGGCCTGAACACTGAAGCTTTCTTT.

The chain combines TRBV20-1 with TRBJ2-3, with TRBD2 matching over 12 bases. Germline trimming cut 6 bases from V and 2 bases from J; bases unmatched to any gene: 6. Germline CDR1 reads DFQATT; CDR2 reads SNEGSKA (reference sequence). The CDR3 runs to 15 residues. CDR3 coding DNA: TGCAGTGCCCATGGACTAGCGGGAAACACAGATACGCAGTATTTT. It encodes CSAHGLAGNTDTQYF.

The V gene is TRBV29-1, the J gene TRBJ2-3; weak D call: TRBD2 (5 bases). CDR1 and CDR2 from the germline V gene are SQVTM and ANQGSEA. CDR3 length equals 13 residues. V lost 8 bases to trimming and J lost 4 bases, with 16 bases between them. The CDR3 spells CSSRRAFSDTQYF. CDR3 nucleotide sequence: TGCAGCTCCCGGCGGGCCTTCTCAGATACGCAGTATTTT.

This clonotype was seen repeatedly, ten times or more. This chain connects TRBV23-1 to TRBJ2-5; 8 positions match TRBD1. TRBV23-1 is labeled an ORF, and its function is uncertain. The CDR3 runs to 15 residues. V dropped 3 bases and J dropped 3; count of bases not matched to a gene: 6. The CDR3 region is CASSQTGESEETQYF. DNA of the CDR3: TGCGCCAGCAGTCAGACAGGGGAATCCGAAGAGACCCAGTACTTC.

This chain uses TRBV13 with TRBJ2-7, with TRBD1 as a possible D gene (6 bases). Germline loops: CDR1 PRHDT, CDR2 FYEKMQ (reference sequence). The CDR3 has 14 amino acids. V was cut by 3 bases and J by 0 bases, with 9 bases left in between. The CDR3 nucleotides read TGTGCCAGCAGCTTCGACAGGAACTCCTACGAGCAGTACTTC. Translated: CASSFDRNSYEQYF.

This clonotype was counted between two and nine times. This chain joins TRBV7-9 and TRBJ2-5, with D perhaps TRBD2 (7 bases). Trimming removed 2 bases at V and 5 bases at J, with 12 bases between. This CDR3 comprises 14 residues. The germline gives CDR1 SEHNR, CDR2 FQNEAQ (reference sequence). CDR3 coding DNA: TGTGCCAGCAGCTTAAACGGGGGGCCGGAGACCCAGTACTTC. Protein product: CASSLNGGPETQYF.

There are a few counts of this clonotype. The chain couples TRBV20-1 to TRBJ2-1; the D gene is possibly TRBD1 (8 bases). Germline loops: CDR1 DFQATT, CDR2 SNEGSKA (reference sequence). Trimming removed 6 bases at V and 1 base at J, with 13 bases between. This CDR3 spans 14 amino acids. The CDR3 here is CSATQGGSYNEQFF. The CDR3 DNA sequence: TGCAGTGCCACACAGGGGGGGTCCTACAATGAGCAGTTCTTC.